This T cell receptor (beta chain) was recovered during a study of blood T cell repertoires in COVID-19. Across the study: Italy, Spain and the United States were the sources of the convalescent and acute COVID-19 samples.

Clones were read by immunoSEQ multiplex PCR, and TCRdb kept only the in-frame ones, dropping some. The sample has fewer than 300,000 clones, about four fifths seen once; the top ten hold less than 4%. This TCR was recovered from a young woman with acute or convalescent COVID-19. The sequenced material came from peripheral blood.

The CDR3: CASSLVFAGNTEAFF. CDR3 in DNA: TGTGCCAGCAGCTTAGTCTTTGCCGGGAACACTGAAGCTTTCTTT. V gene TRBV7-8 combines with J gene TRBJ1-1, with D unclear. Trimming left V 1 base short and J 1 base short, with 10 bases between. CDR3 length: 15 amino acids. Germline CDR1 reads SGHVS; CDR2 reads FQNEAQ.